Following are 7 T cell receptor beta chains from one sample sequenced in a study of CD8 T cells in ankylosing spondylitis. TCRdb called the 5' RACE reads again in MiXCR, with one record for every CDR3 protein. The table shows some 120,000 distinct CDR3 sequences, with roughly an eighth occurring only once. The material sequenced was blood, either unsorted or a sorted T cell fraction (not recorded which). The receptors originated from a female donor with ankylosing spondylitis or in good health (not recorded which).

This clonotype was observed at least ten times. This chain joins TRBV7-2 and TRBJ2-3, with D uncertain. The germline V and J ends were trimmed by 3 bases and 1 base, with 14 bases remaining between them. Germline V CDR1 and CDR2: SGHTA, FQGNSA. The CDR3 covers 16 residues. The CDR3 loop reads CASSFGSAPGTDTQYF. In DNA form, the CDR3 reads TGTGCCAGCAGCTTTGGTTCCGCGCCCGGCACAGATACGCAGTATTTT. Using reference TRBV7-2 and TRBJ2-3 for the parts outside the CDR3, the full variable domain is GAGVSQSPSNKVTEKGKDVELRCDPISGHTALYWYRQSLGQGLEFLIYFQGNSAPDKSGLPSDRFSAERTGGSVSTLTIQRTQQEDSAVYLCASSFGSAPGTDTQYFGPGTRLTVL.

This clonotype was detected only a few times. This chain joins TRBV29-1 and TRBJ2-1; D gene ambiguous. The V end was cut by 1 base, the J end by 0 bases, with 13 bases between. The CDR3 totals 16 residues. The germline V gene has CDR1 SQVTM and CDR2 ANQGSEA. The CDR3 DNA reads TGCAGCGTTGAAGTCGTAACCGGTTCCTCCTACAATGAGCAGTTCTTC. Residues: CSVEVVTGSSYNEQFF.

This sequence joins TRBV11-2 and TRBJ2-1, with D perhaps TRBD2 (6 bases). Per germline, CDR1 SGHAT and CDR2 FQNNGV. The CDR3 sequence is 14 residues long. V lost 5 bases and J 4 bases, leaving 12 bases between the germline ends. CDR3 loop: CASSPTGLYNEQFF. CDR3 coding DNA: TGTGCCAGCAGCCCCACCGGACTATACAATGAGCAGTTCTTC. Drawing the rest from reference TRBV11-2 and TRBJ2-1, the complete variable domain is EAGVAQSPRYKIIEKRQSVAFWCNPISGHATLYWYQQILGQGPKLLIQFQNNGVVDDSQLPKDRFSAERLKGVDSTLKIQPAKLEDSAVYLCASSPTGLYNEQFFGPGTRLTVL.

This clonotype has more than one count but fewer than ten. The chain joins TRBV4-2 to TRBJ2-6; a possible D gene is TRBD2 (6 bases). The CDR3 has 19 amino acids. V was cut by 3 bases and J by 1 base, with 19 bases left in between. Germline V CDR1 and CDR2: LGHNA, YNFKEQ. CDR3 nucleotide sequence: TGTGCCAGCAGCCACTCCCTGGGCGGGGACGGGTCTGGGGCCAACGTCCTGACTTTC. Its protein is CASSHSLGGDGSGANVLTF.

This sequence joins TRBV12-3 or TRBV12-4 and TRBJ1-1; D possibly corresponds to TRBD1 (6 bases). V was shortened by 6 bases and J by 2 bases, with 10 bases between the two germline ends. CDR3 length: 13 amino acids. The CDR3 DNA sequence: TGTGCCAGCAGCAAGACAGGAAACACTGAAGCTTTCTTT. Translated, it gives CASSKTGNTEAFF.

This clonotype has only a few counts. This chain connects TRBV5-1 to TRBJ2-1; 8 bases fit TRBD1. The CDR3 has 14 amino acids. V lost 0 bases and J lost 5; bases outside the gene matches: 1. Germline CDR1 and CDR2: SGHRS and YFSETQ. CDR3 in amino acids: CASSLGTGNNEQFF. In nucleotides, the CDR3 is TGCGCCAGCAGCTTGGGGACAGGGAACAATGAGCAGTTCTTC. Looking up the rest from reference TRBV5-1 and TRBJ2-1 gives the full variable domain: KAGVTQTPRYLIKTRGQQVTLSCSPISGHRSVSWYQQTPGQGLQFLFEYFSETQRNKGNFPGRFSGRQFSNSRSEMNVSTLELGDSALYLCASSLGTGNNEQFFGPGTRLTVL.

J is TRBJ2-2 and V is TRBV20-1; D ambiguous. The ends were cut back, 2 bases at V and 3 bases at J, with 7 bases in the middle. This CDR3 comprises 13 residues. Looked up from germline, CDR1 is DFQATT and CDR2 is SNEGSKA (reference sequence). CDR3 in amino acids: CSARLPDTGELFF. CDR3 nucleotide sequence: TGCAGTGCTAGATTGCCAGACACCGGGGAGCTGTTTTTT.